Following are 13 T cell receptor beta chains from one sample sequenced in a study of blood T cell repertoires in COVID-19. Produced via immunoSEQ multiplex PCR; TCRdb's table is partial and in-frame only. Of a few hundred thousand clones listed, 84% were seen once; the top ten hold around 3.5%. Specimen: PBMCs or T cells enriched from blood (not recorded which). Receptors were obtained from a man aged 45-65 years who had recovered from COVID-19.

The chain recombines TRBV5-1 with TRBJ1-6; 9 positions agree with TRBD1. V lost 5 bases, J lost 9 bases, and 9 bases stayed unmatched. The CDR3 covers 15 residues. Germline CDR1 and CDR2: SGHRS and YFSETQ. The CDR3 protein is CASSLTGTGTSPLHF. As DNA, the CDR3 is TGCGCCAGCAGTCTTACCGGGACAGGGACTTCACCCCTCCACTTT. The full variable domain, with the rest looked up from reference TRBV5-1 and TRBJ1-6, is KAGVTQTPRYLIKTRGQQVTLSCSPISGHRSVSWYQQTPGQGLQFLFEYFSETQRNKGNFPGRFSGRQFSNSRSEMNVSTLELGDSALYLCASSLTGTGTSPLHFGNGTRLTVT.

This clone appeared a single time. The rearrangement uses TRBV30 and TRBJ2-2, with TRBD2 identical over 9 bases. The CDR3 is 14 amino acids. V lost 4 bases to trimming and J lost 5 bases; unmatched junction nucleotides: 5. CDR1 and CDR2 (germline): GTSNPN, SVGIG (reference sequence). The DNA of the CDR3 is TGTGCCTGGAATAGCGGGGGACGAACCGGGGAGCTGTTTTTT. Translation: CAWNSGGRTGELFF.

The chain couples TRBV7-2 to TRBJ2-3; 12 bases are shared with TRBD2. The CDR3 contains 19 residues. From germline, CDR1 is SGHTA and CDR2 FQGNSA. The trim removed 5 bases at V and 3 bases at J, leaving 15 bases unmatched. The DNA for the CDR3 is TGTGCCAGCAGCACCCTGGCGACTAGCGGGAGTAGATTGACAGATACGCAGTATTTT. It specifies CASSTLATSGSRLTDTQYF.

The J gene is TRBJ1-6, the V gene TRBV5-1; no reliable D call. This CDR3 has 14 amino acids. V lost 0 bases to trimming and J lost 5 bases, with 6 bases between them. CDR1 is SGHRS, CDR2 YFSETQ, per germline. The CDR3 nucleotides read TGCGCCAGCAGCTTGGACAGCAATAATTCACCCCTCCACTTT. This sequence encodes CASSLDSNNSPLHF.

V usage is TRBV2 and J usage is TRBJ2-2; TRBD1 might be the D (6 bases). Trimming pared 6 bases from V and 3 bases from J, leaving 14 bases between. This CDR3 spans 15 amino acids. Germline V gene sequence: CDR1 SNHLY, CDR2 FYNNEI. This chain's CDR3 is CASRGARLDTGELFF. CDR3 bases: TGTGCCAGCAGGGGGGCACGGCTCGACACCGGGGAGCTGTTTTTT.

V gene TRBV7-9 combines with J gene TRBJ2-7; the match to TRBD1 covers 7 bases. CDR1 is SEHNR and CDR2 is FQNEAQ in the germline V gene (reference sequence). The CDR3 sequence is 12 residues long. The trim removed 5 bases at V and 13 bases at J, leaving 11 bases unmatched. CDR3 sequence (DNA): TGTGCCAGCAGCCCCGGGACAGATGTTCTTTACTTC. The encoded protein is CASSPGTDVLYF.

The rearrangement uses TRBV28 and TRBJ2-3, with D possibly being TRBD2 (6 bases). The V gene's germline CDR1 is MDHEN and CDR2 SYDVKM. V was shortened by 3 bases and J by 5 bases, with 15 bases between the two germline ends. The CDR3 has 15 residues. CDR3 residues: CASSLEGTGLDTQYF. The CDR3, as DNA: TGTGCCAGCAGTTTGGAGGGTACAGGCCTAGATACGCAGTATTTT. The variable domain in full, with the rest retrieved from reference TRBV28 and TRBJ2-3, is DVKVTQSSRYLVKRTGEKVFLECVQDMDHENMFWYRQDPGLGLRLIYFSYDVKMKEKGDIPEGYSVSREKKERFSLILESASTNQTSMYLCASSLEGTGLDTQYFGPGTRLTVL.

V gene TRBV6-6 combines with J gene TRBJ1-3, with D tentatively TRBD1 (5 bases). Between the trimmed V and J ends, which lost 6 bases and 8 bases, there was a span of 20 bases. CDR3 length equals 15 residues. CDR1 is MNHNY and CDR2 is SVGAGI in the germline V gene (reference sequence). The CDR3 reads CASRPWRDRGDTIYF. The CDR3 nucleotides read TGTGCCAGCAGACCGTGGAGGGACCGAGGGGACACCATATATTTT.

V usage is TRBV27 and J usage is TRBJ2-3; the match to TRBD2 covers 12 bases. Germline CDR1 is MNHEY and CDR2 is SMNVEV (reference sequence). The ends lost 3 bases at V and 5 bases at J; junction bases unmatched: 6. The CDR3 has 16 amino acids. This CDR3 reads CASSFMTSGSVDTQYF. The CDR3 DNA follows: TGTGCCAGCAGTTTTATGACTAGCGGGAGCGTAGATACGCAGTATTTT.

The chain recombines TRBV9 with TRBJ1-5, with D possibly matching TRBD1 (5 bases). CDR1 and CDR2 from the germline V gene are SGDLS and YYNGEE. CDR3 length: 13 amino acids. V was trimmed by 3 bases and J by 4 bases, leaving 8 bases between them. The CDR3 DNA follows: TGTGCCAGCAGCGAGGGGTCGAATCAGCCCCAGCATTTT. As protein: CASSEGSNQPQHF.

The chain has TRBV5-1 and TRBJ2-7; D unclear. The CDR3 spans 14 residues. V gave up 0 bases and J gave up 4 bases, with 11 bases separating them. Germline CDR1 reads SGHRS; CDR2 reads YFSETQ. The CDR3 sequence: CASSLAGSPYEQYF. In DNA, the CDR3 is TGCGCCAGCAGCTTGGCAGGAAGTCCTTACGAGCAGTACTTC.

The J gene is TRBJ2-5, the V gene TRBV28; weak D call: TRBD1 (6 bases). The ends were cut back, 4 bases at V and 4 bases at J, with 13 bases in the middle. This CDR3 region has 14 residues. Germline V gene lookup returns CDR1 MDHEN and CDR2 SYDVKM. CDR3 in amino acids: CASSWQGMRETQYF. The CDR3 DNA follows: TGTGCCAGCAGTTGGCAGGGGATGCGAGAGACCCAGTACTTC.

Only one count was recorded for this clone. The chain uses TRBV19 and TRBJ2-7, with 10 bases identical to TRBD1. Germline V gives CDR1 LNHDA, CDR2 SQIVND (reference sequence). V was pared by 8 bases and J by 7 bases, with 8 bases of the junction left unmatched. CDR3 length: 13 amino acids. In DNA form, the CDR3 reads TGTGCCAGTGGACAGGGGGGGACGGGTGAGCAGTACTTC. Encoded protein: CASGQGGTGEQYF.